This T cell receptor beta chain was sequenced for a study of blood T cell repertoires in COVID-19. About the research overall: Samples came from the United States, Italy and Spain, spanning acute and convalescent COVID-19.

The CDR3 runs 15 residues. CDR1 SGDLS and CDR2 YYNGEE come from the germline V gene. Trimming cost V 5 bases and J 2 bases; bases outside gene matches: 8. Enrolled through a virtual design, the participants were between roughly 18 and 90 years of age and came from 24 US areas. Cohort 3 recovery required two negative PCRs, clearance, or symptom resolution. As handled by the study authors: Reference gene primers were amplified, and this amplification served to estimate nucleated cell counts. TCRdb keeps only in-frame clones here, not all; method: immunoSEQ multiplex PCR. That table supplies the V and J calls and clone size; D and trimming were determined from the DNA. The sample has roughly 250,000 clones, more than 85% seen once; the top ten hold about 1.6%.

Sequencing was performed on PBMCs or T cells enriched from blood (not recorded which). V and J are TRBV9 and TRBJ2-5; 8 nucleotides align to TRBD1. The receptor was isolated from a woman aged 45-59 years who had recovered from COVID-19. The CDR3 DNA reads TGTGCCAGCAGTGGGACAGGTGGACCACAAGAGACCCAGTACTTC. It yields the protein CASSGTGGPQETQYF. The whole variable domain, filled in from reference TRBV9 and TRBJ2-5, reads DSGVTQTPKHLITATGQRVTLRCSPRSGDLSVYWYQQSLDQGLQFLIQYYNGEERAKGNILERFSAQQFPDLHSELNLSSLELGDSALYFCASSGTGGPQETQYFGPGTRLLVL.